Given below is one T cell receptor beta chain in context. Single viable CD3+CD4+CD8-CD45RO+ cells were sorted as the memory CD4+ T cells. TCRdb's table, derived via immunoSEQ multiplex PCR, lists solely in-frame clones and lacks some. The table records about 54,000 clones, around 77% of them present only once. CDR1 SQVTM and CDR2 ANQGSEA come from the germline V gene. There are 13 residues in the CDR3. With 2 bases removed from V and 8 bases from J, the gap between germline ends came to 15 bases. The data originate from a study of memory CD4+ T cells and cytomegalovirus serostatus. Study overall: Of the healthy Belgian adults, 9 were CMV seropositive and fewer than 30 seronegative.

The receptor's source is an adult in good health and CMV-seronegative. Sequences were obtained from memory CD4+ T cells from blood. The chain joins TRBV29-1 to TRBJ1-2, with unresolved D. The CDR3 region has the DNA TGCAGCGTTGAAAGTTACGAGGGATGGGGCTACACCTTC. Encoded protein: CSVESYEGWGYTF. Looking up the rest from reference TRBV29-1 and TRBJ1-2 gives the full variable domain: SAVISQKPSRDICQRGTSLTIQCQVDSQVTMMFWYRQQPGQSLTLIATANQGSEATYESGFVIDKFPISRPNLTFSTLTVSNMSPEDSSIYLCSVESYEGWGYTFGSGTRLTVV.